The entry below describes one T cell receptor (beta chain). As yet, its antigen is unknown. Sequencing used cDNA as its template, made by extracting RNA and reverse transcribing it. TCRdb keeps only in-frame clones here, not all; method: immunoSEQ multiplex PCR. Altogether 150,000 to 250,000 clones are present, 58% being singletons, with the ten largest covering approximately 5.1%. Treatment defined: oral pan-JAK inhibitor, 5-10 mg twice daily. Lesional scalp tissue (obtained by punch biopsy) and peripheral blood were collected from alopecia areata patients. This record comes from a study of CD8+ T cells in alopecia areata. In the study overall: The drug, oral tofacitinib, was given to treated patients at 5 to 10 mg twice daily. Whole-study results and caveats: TCR sharing across patients was less clear than in mice, possibly HLA-related. Many expanded lesional clones persisted during tofacitinib (in both scalp and blood).

Sequenced here: CD4+ T cells sorted from blood, sampled at week 24, from a patient treated with tofacitinib. The origin of this receptor is a human donor with alopecia areata.

This CDR3 is CASRGQTGTQYF. The CDR3 region has the DNA TGTGCCAGCAGAGGACAGACTGGGACCCAGTACTTC. The chain combines TRBV6-5 with TRBJ2-5, with D maybe TRBD1 (6 bases). V dropped 6 bases and J dropped 7 bases, with 12 bases sitting between them. This CDR3 region has 12 residues. CDR1 is MNHEY, CDR2 SVGAGI, per germline.